The rows below give T cell receptor beta chains drawn from one sample of a study of shared clonotypes between healthy human individuals. Some clones are missing from TCRdb's copy, which holds only in-frame ones; the method was immunoSEQ multiplex PCR. The sample carries about 2.1 million clones, just over 90% recorded once. The sequenced sample consisted of naive CD8+ T cells from PBMCs. The receptors were gathered from a man younger than 30 in good health. Some clones in this sample may be carry-over from other donors' samples. Each CDR3 is given with its conserved first and last residue. A D gene is named only where the DNA matches it firmly. A clone size is listed for some rows: how often the clone was seen (once, few, many), or a class if it is expanded.

TRBD1,TRBV27,.,16,TRBJ2-7,TGTGCCAGCAGTTTATGGGGGGCAGGGGGCCCCTACGAGCAGTACTTC,CASSLWGAGGPYEQYF
.,TRBV27,.,14,TRBJ2-7,TGTGCCAGCAGCCCTTTAGACGGCCTATACGAGCAGTACTTC,CASSPLDGLYEQYF
TRBD1,TRBV5-1,.,21,TRBJ2-2,TGCGCCAGCAGCTTCCCAACCGACCGGACAGGGGCCGGGAGTTGGACCGGGGAGCTGTTTTTT,CASSFPTDRTGAGSWTGELFF
.,TRBV19,once,17,TRBJ2-2,TGTGCCAGTAGTATCGTGGAACAGTCCCTCGGCACCGGGGAGCTGTTTTTT,CASSIVEQSLGTGELFF
.,TRBV7-3,.,15,TRBJ1-6,TGTGCCAGACTGGGGGGGACACAAAATAATTCACCCCTCCACTTT,CARLGGTQNNSPLHF
.,TRBV6-6,.,12,TRBJ1-1,TGTGCCAGCAGCTCTTCAGGTAAAGGGGCTTTCTTT,CASSSSGKGAFF
.,TRBV11-2,.,17,TRBJ1-4,TGTGCCAGCAGCTTTGTTCGTGGGGGACCCCCGGGGGAAAAACTGTTTTTT,CASSFVRGGPPGEKLFF
.,TRBV15,.,15,TRBJ2-6,TGTGCCACCAGCCCTAGGAGCTCTGGGGCCAACGTCCTGACTTTC,CATSPRSSGANVLTF
TRBD2,TRBV28,.,14,TRBJ2-2,TGTGCCAGCAGTTTATTACTAGCGGTCGGGGAGCTGTTTTTT,CASSLLLAVGELFF
TRBD1,TRBV9,.,14,TRBJ1-5,TGTGCCAGCAGCACAGGGGACACTAATCAGCCCCAGCATTTT,CASSTGDTNQPQHF
TRBD1,TRBV27,.,15,TRBJ1-5,TGTGCCAGCAGTCCCCAGACAGGGGGCAATCAGCCCCAGCATTTT,CASSPQTGGNQPQHF
TRBD1,TRBV6-1,.,14,TRBJ1-2,TGTGCCAGCGAGATGGACAGGGAAGGCTATGGCTACACCTTC,CASEMDREGYGYTF
TRBD2,TRBV19,.,16,TRBJ2-2,TGTGCCAGTAGTACCTTAGCGGGAGGGGTGCTTGGGGAGCTGTTTTTT,CASSTLAGGVLGELFF
.,TRBV4-1,.,15,TRBJ2-5,TGCGCCAGCAGCCAAGACAGGAGGGTCGGGGAGACCCAGTACTTC,CASSQDRRVGETQYF
.,TRBV9,.,15,TRBJ2-1,TGTGCCAGCAGCCCAGGACAAGCGCCCTACAATGAGCAGTTCTTC,CASSPGQAPYNEQFF
.,TRBV7-9,.,16,TRBJ1-2,TGTGCCAGCAGACTAGTGTTGACAGGTCGGGGCTATGGCTACACCTTC,CASRLVLTGRGYGYTF
.,TRBV5-1,.,15,TRBJ1-2,TGCGCCAGCAGCTTCACGGAGAATCCTCTATGGGGCTACACCTTC,CASSFTENPLWGYTF
.,TRBV29-1,.,13,TRBJ2-2,TGCAGCGTTGAAGTCAGGGGCACCGGGGAGCTGTTTTTT,CSVEVRGTGELFF
TRBD1,TRBV10-3,.,16,TRBJ2-7,TGTGCCATCAGTGGAATACAGGGGGCAACGGCCTACGAGCAGTACTTC,CAISGIQGATAYEQYF
.,TRBV5-1,.,15,TRBJ1-1,TGCGCCAGCAGCGGGGGAAGGTCGGATTCGGCTGAAGCTTTCTTT,CASSGGRSDSAEAFF
.,TRBV7-2,few,13,TRBJ1-1,TGTGCCAGCCTCCTCCAGGGTTTGGCTGAAGCTTTCTTT,CASLLQGLAEAFF
TRBD2,TRBV5-6,.,18,TRBJ2-3,TGTGCCAGCAGCTTTTTCCTAGCGGGAGGTAGAATCACAGATACGCAGTATTTT,CASSFFLAGGRITDTQYF
TRBD2,TRBV10-3,.,20,TRBJ2-2,TGTGCCATCAGAATACTTCCGAAAGGGACTAGCGGACCGAACACCGGGGAGCTGTTTTTT,CAIRILPKGTSGPNTGELFF
.,TRBV11-1,once,15,TRBJ2-1,TGTGCCAGCAGCCCTGACTCGTGGGGATACAATGAGCAGTTCTTC,CASSPDSWGYNEQFF
.,TRBV27,.,17,TRBJ2-2,TGTGCCAGCAGTTTATCGCCGCGGGTATTATACACCGGGGAGCTGTTTTTT,CASSLSPRVLYTGELFF
.,TRBV30,.,13,TRBJ2-1,TGTGCCTGGAGTGTATTAGCAGGGAATGAGCAGTTCTTC,CAWSVLAGNEQFF
TRBD1,TRBV19,.,19,TRBJ2-7,TGTGCCAGTAGTAACGGGTCCCTTCGTACAGGGGGCCTCTCCTACGAGCAGTACTTC,CASSNGSLRTGGLSYEQYF
.,TRBV9,.,16,TRBJ2-2,TGTGCCAGCAGCGTATTTTTACAGGGGAGGACCGGGGAGCTGTTTTTT,CASSVFLQGRTGELFF
TRBD2,TRBV2,.,13,TRBJ2-7,TGTGCCAGGGCGGGGAGGGATTCTTACGAGCAGTACTTC,CARAGRDSYEQYF
TRBD1,TRBV9,.,16,TRBJ1-1,TGTGCCAGCAGCGCAGGACAGGGTTTTTCGAACACTGAAGCTTTCTTT,CASSAGQGFSNTEAFF
TRBD2,TRBV7-3,.,14,TRBJ2-1,TGTGCCAGCGGTACGGGAGGGAACTACAATGAGCAGTTCTTC,CASGTGGNYNEQFF
TRBD1,TRBV6-1,.,14,TRBJ2-7,TGTGCCAGCAGTGTGGGACAGGGAGGCTACGAGCAGTACTTC,CASSVGQGGYEQYF
.,TRBV5-1,few,12,TRBJ1-1,TGCGCCAGCACCCTGGGGGGTGAGGTGGCTTTCTTT,CASTLGGEVAFF
TRBD1,TRBV6-6,.,16,TRBJ2-1,TGTGCCAGCAGTTACGCCGGGACAGGGGAATACAATGAGCAGTTCTTC,CASSYAGTGEYNEQFF
TRBD2,TRBV9,.,16,TRBJ2-7,TGTGCCAGCAGCGTAGGGGGCGGGCTAGCGGCCTACGAGCAGTACTTC,CASSVGGGLAAYEQYF
TRBD1,TRBV28,once,14,TRBJ2-7,TGTGCCGGAGCTCCGAGACAGGGACACTACGAGCAGTACTTC,CAGAPRQGHYEQYF
TRBD1,TRBV29-1,once,16,TRBJ2-5,TGCAGCGTTGATGTGCAGGGGGCCGGCGAGTGGGAGACCCAGTACTTC,CSVDVQGAGEWETQYF
.,TRBV29-1,.,12,TRBJ2-4,TGCAGCGCCCGGCAGGGATGGGGCATTCAGTACTTC,CSARQGWGIQYF
.,TRBV7-9,.,13,TRBJ1-1,TGTGCCAGCAGCTTAGTTTTAGATCCTCAAGCTTTCTTT,CASSLVLDPQAFF
.,TRBV27,.,16,TRBJ2-3,TGTGCCAGCAGTTATGGCCCGGACAGTTTATCAGATACGCAGTATTTT,CASSYGPDSLSDTQYF
TRBD1,TRBV6-5,.,16,TRBJ2-7,TGTGCCAGCAGTTATTCGACCGGGACAGCTCCTTACGAGCAGTACTTC,CASSYSTGTAPYEQYF
.,TRBV7-9,once,13,TRBJ2-7,TGTGCCAGCAGCTTAGTAGGGGTAATCGAGCAGTACTTC,CASSLVGVIEQYF